The sequence of this TCR beta chain was determined in a study of CD8 T cells in ankylosing spondylitis. General observations from the study: Disease-linked clones, CD8+, were relatively rare in peripheral blood. Previously reported in reactive arthritis synovial fluid and blood were some of the motif variants. A TCR beta motif made of several highly homologous variants seemed typical of ankylosing spondylitis blood.

TCRdb re-analysed the 5' RACE reads in MiXCR, keeping a single row per CDR3 protein. The repertoire includes fewer than 550,000 distinct CDR3 sequences, approximately 5.3% of them detected once, and around 3.5% sits in the top ten. The CDR3 extends over 16 amino acids. The V gene's germline CDR1 is KGHDR and CDR2 SFDVKD. Between the trimmed V and J ends, which lost 4 bases and 0 bases, there was a span of 12 bases. This clonotype was observed many times. Its antigen is as yet unknown. The TCR originated in a male donor with ankylosing spondylitis. The sequencing sample was made of blood, either unsorted or a sorted T cell fraction (not recorded which). The chain links TRBV24-1 to TRBJ2-1; D is undetermined. The CDR3 DNA follows: TGTGCCACCAGTGACGCCACAGAGAGCTCCTACAATGAGCAGTTCTTC. It encodes CATSDATESSYNEQFF.